The 3 T cell receptor beta chains reported below all come from one sample, sequenced in a study of blood T cell repertoires in COVID-19. Repertoires were generated with immunoSEQ multiplex PCR, while TCRdb's copy carries only in-frame clones and drops some. The table lists about 160,000 clones, approximately 91% of them singletons. Sequences were obtained from peripheral blood. These receptors were obtained from a man younger than 35 with acute or convalescent COVID-19.

About this clone itself: Distinct nucleotide sequences in the sample also encode this CDR3. The V and J genes are TRBV19 and TRBJ1-1; TRBD1 is a possible D gene (5 bases). V lost 2 bases and J lost 5, with 12 bases in between. In germline, CDR1 is LNHDA, CDR2 SQIVND (reference sequence). CDR3 length: 14 amino acids. The CDR3 nucleotides are TGTGCCAGTAGTATACGGGGGGGGAATACTGAAGCTTTCTTT. This encodes CASSIRGGNTEAFF. The complete variable domain, with remaining parts taken from reference TRBV19 and TRBJ1-1, reads DGGITQSPKYLFRKEGQNVTLSCEQNLNHDAMYWYRQDPGQGLRLIYYSQIVNDFQKGDIAEGYSVSREKKESFPLTVTSAQKNPTAFYLCASSIRGGNTEAFFGQGTRLTVV.

The chain has TRBV7-2 and TRBJ2-3, with D possibly TRBD2 on 6 matching bases. The ends were cut back, 1 base at V and 3 bases at J, with 11 bases in the middle. CDR3 length: 15 amino acids. Germline V gene sequence: CDR1 SGHTA, CDR2 FQGNSA. DNA of the CDR3: TGTGCCAGCAGCTTAGATGTCGGGGGAACAGATACGCAGTATTTT. Its translation: CASSLDVGGTDTQYF.

This chain uses TRBV6-5 with TRBJ1-1; weak D call: TRBD1 (6 bases). V was pared by 0 bases and J by 11 bases, with 22 bases between. CDR1 is MNHEY, CDR2 SVGAGI, per germline. This CDR3 spans 16 amino acids. In DNA form, the CDR3 reads TGTGCCAGCAGTTACTCGATTCTACCAAGCCCGGGGGGCGCTTTCTTT. Translated, it gives CASSYSILPSPGGAFF.